One sample yielded the 24 T cell receptor beta chains listed below, sequenced in a study of long-term antiretroviral therapy in people with HIV. Sequencing used immunoSEQ v3.0 at survey level. This table comes from immunoSEQ multiplex PCR, and its TCRdb copy is limited to in-frame clones, with some not included. The profile covers about 33,000 clones, with roughly 96% appearing a single time and less than 2.5% taken by the ten largest. This sample comprised unsorted PBMCs, obtained 6.5 to 6.6 years after starting antiretroviral therapy. The receptors originated from a man aged 25 to 40 with HIV.

J is TRBJ1-1 and V is TRBV6-6; D unresolved. The V end lost 10 bases, the J end lost 3 bases, and 9 bases lay between the germline ends. CDR1 MNHNY and CDR2 SVGAGI come from the germline V gene (reference sequence). The CDR3 has 11 residues. The CDR3 bases are TGTGCCACCGAGTGGTACACTGAAGCTTTCTTT. Its translation: CATEWYTEAFF.

As concerns this clone: Relative to the germline gene, one junction end is altered; a read error may explain this. This chain links TRBV2 with TRBJ2-7; D is ambiguous. This CDR3 region has 15 residues. Germline V CDR1 and CDR2: SNHLY, FYNNEI. The CDR3 region has the DNA TGTGCCAGCACTGAATCGGGCCCTACTGCCTACGAGCAGTACTTC. Amino acids: CASTESGPTAYEQYF.

This chain joins TRBV9 and TRBJ1-4; possibly TRBD1 for D (6 bases). The CDR3 spans 16 residues. CDR1 is SGDLS and CDR2 is YYNGEE in the germline V gene. V lost 0 bases and J lost 4, with 13 bases in between. The CDR3 coding sequence is TGTGCCAGCAGCGTAGGCGGACAGTCCTTTAATGAAAAACTGTTTTTT. Translated, it gives CASSVGGQSFNEKLFF.

CDR3 bases: TGTGCCAGCATGGGAGGTACTGAAGCTTTCTTT. Protein: CASMGGTEAFF. The chain combines TRBV5-5 with TRBJ1-1; D is uncertain. This CDR3 region has 11 residues. V shed 6 bases and J shed 5 bases, with 8 bases lying between them. Germline V gene sequence: CDR1 SGHKS, CDR2 YYEKEE (reference sequence).

This chain links TRBV29-1 with TRBJ2-1; tentative D call: TRBD1 (5 bases). V was pared by 4 bases and J by 1 base, with 11 bases between. Germline-derived CDR1 and CDR2 are SQVTM and ANQGSEA. There are 14 residues in the CDR3. For the CDR3, the DNA is TGCAGCGTTGCTCGCAAGGGGTCCTACAATGAGCAGTTCTTC. Encoded protein: CSVARKGSYNEQFF.

The V gene is TRBV27, the J gene TRBJ1-5; D unresolved. CDR1 and CDR2 (germline): MNHEY, SMNVEV (reference sequence). Trimming stripped 11 bases from V and 0 bases from J, with 17 bases between. The CDR3 has 15 residues. The CDR3 DNA reads as TGTGCCCCAGGTGGGGAAACCTATAGCAATCAGCCCCAGCATTTT. Protein: CAPGGETYSNQPQHF.

The gene calls are TRBV6-8 and TRBJ2-1; D is possibly TRBD2 (7 bases). V lost 7 bases and J lost 10, with 11 bases in between. This CDR3 spans 11 amino acids. Germline loops: CDR1 MNHGY, CDR2 SAAAGT. The CDR3 bases are TGTGCCAGCACGGGGGGCCGGGAGCAGTTCTTC. Encoded protein: CASTGGREQFF.

CDR3 bases: TGTGCCAGTAGTACGCCGGAACAGGGTTTCTATGGCTACACCTTC. This codes for CASSTPEQGFYGYTF. V and J are TRBV19 and TRBJ1-2; TRBD1 is a possible D gene (6 bases). CDR3 length: 15 amino acids. Germline V lookup: CDR1 LNHDA, CDR2 SQIVND (reference sequence). Trimming pared 4 bases from V and 4 bases from J, leaving 16 bases between.

The chain couples TRBV7-2 to TRBJ2-7; D is unresolved. Germline V lookup: CDR1 SGHTA, CDR2 FQGNSA. V lost 4 bases and J lost 0, with 7 bases in between. The CDR3 is 13 residues long. The CDR3 bases are TGTGCCAGCAGCTCCCCAAGCTCCTACGAGCAGTACTTC. It encodes CASSSPSSYEQYF.

The V call is TRBV6-5, the J call TRBJ1-4; D is possibly TRBD1 (6 bases). Germline loops: CDR1 MNHEY, CDR2 SVGAGI. V was clipped by 9 bases and J by 8 bases, with 19 bases between them. The CDR3 length is 14 residues. CDR3 nucleotide sequence: TGTGCCAGTGGTGGCCCGGGGGCGGTGGAAAAACTGTTTTTT. The encoded protein is CASGGPGAVEKLFF.

The chain links TRBV7-3 to TRBJ2-7; tentatively, D is TRBD1 (6 bases). Trimming cost V 6 bases and J 3 bases, with 18 bases left between them. The V gene's germline CDR1 is SGHTA and CDR2 FQGTGA. The CDR3 totals 15 residues. This CDR3 is CASSKLGKGDYEQYF. CDR3 nucleotides: TGTGCCAGCAGTAAGCTAGGGAAGGGGGACTACGAGCAGTACTTC.

The rearrangement links TRBV7-9 to TRBJ2-3; the D gene is possibly TRBD2 (5 bases). There are 17 residues in the CDR3. Germline CDR1 and CDR2: SEHNR and FQNEAQ (reference sequence). Trimming took 1 base from V and 4 from J, leaving 18 bases between them. The CDR3 here is CASSLGETRSVADTQYF. The CDR3 region has the DNA TGTGCCAGCAGCTTAGGGGAGACACGGTCGGTCGCAGATACGCAGTATTTT.

V usage is TRBV6-1 and J usage is TRBJ1-1, with D maybe TRBD1 (5 bases). The CDR3 loop spans 14 amino acids. CDR1 MNHNS and CDR2 SASEGT come from the germline V gene. Deletions cut 8 bases from V and 0 bases from J, with 13 bases between. CDR3 sequence: CASGAGVLNTEAFF. The CDR3 nucleotides read TGTGCCAGCGGGGCAGGAGTTCTGAACACTGAAGCTTTCTTT.

The chain recombines TRBV27 with TRBJ2-2; D gene ambiguous. Germline V gene sequence: CDR1 MNHEY, CDR2 SMNVEV (reference sequence). Trimming cost V 5 bases and J 1 base, with 8 bases left between them. This CDR3 has 14 residues. The CDR3 DNA sequence: TGTGCCAGCAGTCGCCAGAGGAACACCGGGGAGCTGTTTTTT. It is translated as CASSRQRNTGELFF.

The gene calls are TRBV5-1 and TRBJ2-5; D is uncertain. V was shortened by 0 bases and J by 7 bases, with 7 bases between the two germline ends. The germline CDR1 and CDR2 sequences are SGHRS and YFSETQ. The CDR3 totals 12 residues. The CDR3 bases are TGCGCCAGCAGCTTGGCCGTCGGGACCCAGTACTTC. It translates to CASSLAVGTQYF.

This sequence joins TRBV4-1 and TRBJ2-5; TRBD1 aligns across 8 bases. The CDR3 loop spans 14 amino acids. The trim removed 3 bases at V and 3 bases at J, leaving 3 bases unmatched. The germline V gene encodes CDR1 MGHRA and CDR2 YSYEKL. Written as DNA, the CDR3 is TGCGCCAGCAGCCAGCCGGACAGGGAAGAGACCCAGTACTTC. It encodes CASSQPDREETQYF.

The V call is TRBV13, the J call TRBJ1-2; D remains ambiguous. Deletions cut 0 bases from V and 1 base from J, with 9 bases between. This CDR3 contains 15 residues. The germline V gene encodes CDR1 PRHDT and CDR2 FYEKMQ (reference sequence). The CDR3 sequence is CASSLGRAGNYGYTF. The CDR3 DNA sequence: TGTGCCAGCAGCTTAGGCCGGGCGGGTAACTATGGCTACACCTTC.

The chain uses TRBV9 and TRBJ1-2; maybe TRBD1 (5 bases). The CDR3 runs to 14 residues. V lost 4 bases and J lost 8, with 18 bases in between. CDR1 is SGDLS and CDR2 is YYNGEE in the germline V gene. The CDR3 is CASSNRDGYPGYTF. The CDR3 bases are TGTGCCAGCAGCAACCGGGACGGCTACCCCGGCTACACCTTC.

The chain carries TRBV5-5 and TRBJ2-3; TRBD1 is a possible D gene (6 bases). The V end was cut by 5 bases, the J end by 4 bases, with 17 bases between. The CDR3 totals 15 residues. Germline CDR1 and CDR2: SGHKS and YYEKEE (reference sequence). The CDR3 DNA is TGTGCCAGCAGTGGGGACACAACGGTGGCAGATACGCAGTATTTT. Translation gives CASSGDTTVADTQYF. Combining the CDR3 with reference TRBV5-5 and TRBJ2-3 gives the whole variable domain DAGVTQSPTHLIKTRGQQVTLRCSPISGHKSVSWYQQVLGQGPQFIFQYYEKEERGRGNFPDRFSARQFPNYSSELNVNALLLGDSALYLCASSGDTTVADTQYFGPGTRLTVL.

The V gene is TRBV2, the J gene TRBJ2-1; 8 bases fit TRBD2. Germline V gives CDR1 SNHLY, CDR2 FYNNEI. The trim removed 7 bases at V and 8 bases at J, leaving 10 bases unmatched. This CDR3 is built from 14 residues. This CDR3 reads CASTLTSAFDEQFF. The CDR3 region has the DNA TGTGCCAGCACCCTGACTAGCGCCTTTGATGAGCAGTTCTTC.

J is TRBJ1-2 and V is TRBV20-1, with D uncertain. The CDR3 length is 11 residues. V shed 0 bases and J shed 5 bases, with 4 bases lying between them. Germline CDR1 reads DFQATT; CDR2 reads SNEGSKA (reference sequence). CDR3: CSARDTYGYTF. The DNA of the CDR3 is TGCAGTGCTAGAGACACGTATGGCTACACCTTC.

This clone was counted only a few times. The J gene is TRBJ2-1, the V gene TRBV29-1; 10 bases match TRBD2. Germline trimming cut 7 bases from V and 9 bases from J; bases unmatched to any gene: 18. The CDR3 consists of 16 residues. CDR1 is SQVTM and CDR2 is ANQGSEA in the germline V gene. The CDR3, as DNA: TGCAGCGCCGAGCTTGCACTAGCGGGACGCTTGGGTGAGCAGTTCTTC. Its protein is CSAELALAGRLGEQFF.

This chain joins TRBV29-1 and TRBJ2-1; 13 positions match TRBD2. Unmatched junction bases numbered 3, after V lost 6 bases and J lost 1 base. CDR3 length: 15 amino acids. Germline-derived CDR1 and CDR2 are SQVTM and ANQGSEA. CDR3 nucleotides: TGCAGCGTGCTACTAGCGGGAGGGTCCTACAATGAGCAGTTCTTC. This translates into CSVLLAGGSYNEQFF.

The gene calls are TRBV6-5 and TRBJ2-7; D tentatively reads TRBD1 or TRBD2 (6 bases each). Trimming removed 6 bases at V and 4 bases at J, with 13 bases between. The CDR3 has 13 residues. Per germline, CDR1 MNHEY and CDR2 SVGAGI. CDR3: CASSRTAGYEQYF. The CDR3 coding sequence is TGTGCCAGCAGCCGGACAGCGGGTTACGAGCAGTACTTC.